What follows describes a single T cell receptor (beta chain). Its target is unknown. The data were obtained in a study of CD4+ T cells in melanoma. CDR3 length equals 15 residues. Trimming stripped 4 bases from V and 4 bases from J, with 17 bases between. CDR1 and CDR2 from the germline V gene are SGHNT and YYREEE (reference sequence). Libraries were prepared by immunoSEQ multiplex PCR; TCRdb keeps only in-frame clonotypes and omits some of them. The sample records approximately 20,000 clones, over 75% being singletons. Overall study findings and caveats: A reported correlation linked neoantigen-specific CD4+ T cells to CD8+, macrophage and B cell function. Reportedly, melanoma neoantigen-specific CD4+ T cells showed varied differentiation states.

The clonotype originates from a human donor with melanoma. The J gene is TRBJ1-1, the V gene TRBV5-4; D ambiguous. The CDR3 DNA follows: TGTGCCAGCAGCCCCCCCCCAGGAGCAGTCACTGAAGCTTTCTTT. Translated, it gives CASSPPPGAVTEAFF.